This T cell receptor (beta chain) was profiled in a study of T cells in women clearing cervical HPV infection. In the study overall: Blood came at first lesion visit for cases, post-clearance for controls. HLA type stays a possible confounder, typing being limited.

Comment on this clone: The read ends 3 residues shy of where the CDR3 ends; the end is completed using the germline J gene.

Germline V CDR1 and CDR2: SQVTM, ANQGSEA. This CDR3 contains 14 residues. With 5 bases clipped from V and 5 bases from J, the junction kept 9 bases outside the gene matches. TCRdb's table, derived via immunoSEQ multiplex PCR, lists solely in-frame clones and lacks some. The sample features around 33,000 clones, with around 3.2% in its top ten. Sequenced material: blood buffy coat. This clonotype originated in a woman aged 18 to 75 with a cervical HPV16 infection that either progressed to CIN3+ or cleared (not recorded which). V gene TRBV29-1 combines with J gene TRBJ2-5, with TRBD1 matching over 9 bases. The CDR3 bases that were read are TGCAGCGTTAGGAGAGGACAGGGGAGGGAGACC. It translates to CSVRRGQGRET. The CDR3, in full, reads CSVRRGQGRETQYF.